What follows are 14 T cell receptor beta chains derived from one specimen sequenced in a study of cytomegalovirus exposure and HLA in healthy donors. PCR was performed using 60 Vbeta and 13 Jbeta primers. Some clones are missing from TCRdb's copy, which holds only in-frame ones; the method was immunoSEQ multiplex PCR. Altogether more than 100,000 clones are present, 75% to 90% being singletons, with the ten largest covering 2.1%. The sequencing sample was made of PBMCs. These receptors all stem from a man aged 25-45 years in good health and CMV-seronegative.

This chain uses TRBV13 with TRBJ2-5; tentative D call: TRBD1 (6 bases). The CDR3 sequence is 14 residues long. The ends were cut back, 3 bases at V and 1 base at J, with 9 bases in the middle. Germline assignment: CDR1 PRHDT and CDR2 FYEKMQ (reference sequence). CDR3 loop: CASSFRGSQETQYF. For the CDR3, the DNA is TGTGCCAGCAGCTTCAGGGGTAGCCAAGAGACCCAGTACTTC.

CDR3 bases: TGTGCCAGCGGGGGCGGACAGCTTAACACTGAAGCTTTCTTT. Its protein product is CASGGGQLNTEAFF. V and J are TRBV2 and TRBJ1-1; weak D call: TRBD1 (6 bases). Per the germline V gene, CDR1 is SNHLY and CDR2 is FYNNEI. Trimming took off 8 bases at V and 2 bases at J, with 15 bases between the two ends. CDR3 length equals 14 residues. The complete variable domain, with remaining parts taken from reference TRBV2 and TRBJ1-1, reads EPEVTQTPSHQVTQMGQEVILRCVPISNHLYFYWYRQILGQKVEFLVSFYNNEISEKSEIFDDQFSVERPDGSNFTLKIRSTKLEDSAMYFCASGGGQLNTEAFFGQGTRLTVV.

The table lists this clone with a few counts. The chain carries TRBV9 and TRBJ1-1, with D possibly being TRBD1 (6 bases). The CDR3 extends over 16 amino acids. V was cut by 4 bases and J by 4 bases, with 20 bases left in between. Germline assignment: CDR1 SGDLS and CDR2 YYNGEE. The CDR3 DNA reads as TGTGCCAGCAGCACTCGCGGGGGGGCGCTTTCCACTGAAGCTTTCTTT. Protein sequence: CASSTRGGALSTEAFF.

The chain uses TRBV5-6 and TRBJ2-5; TRBD1 aligns across 10 bases. Germline CDR1 is SGHDT and CDR2 is YYEEEE. The CDR3 is 14 residues long. Trimming at V came to 3 bases and at J to 4 bases, leaving 3 bases not matched to a gene. CDR3 sequence (DNA): TGTGCCAGCAGCTCAGGACAGGGGGGAGAGACCCAGTACTTC. It encodes CASSSGQGGETQYF. Full variable domain (remainder filled in from reference TRBV5-6 and TRBJ2-5): DAGVTQSPTHLIKTRGQQVTLRCSPKSGHDTVSWYQQALGQGPQFIFQYYEEEERQRGNFPDRFSGHQFPNYSSELNVNALLLGDSALYLCASSSGQGGETQYFGPGTRLLVL.

This chain uses TRBV11-2 with TRBJ2-3; 9 nucleotides match TRBD2. The CDR3 length is 14 residues. CDR1 is SGHAT and CDR2 is FQNNGV in the germline V gene. The V segment lost 8 bases and the J segment 1 base; nucleotides outside the gene matches: 4. The CDR3 loop reads CASGRGGGTDTQYF. In DNA, the CDR3 is TGTGCCAGCGGGCGGGGGGGAGGCACAGATACGCAGTATTTT.

The chain employs TRBV6-6 and TRBJ2-7, with 7 bases aligning to TRBD1. J was trimmed by 6 bases and V by 5 bases; bases with no gene match: 13. The CDR3 has 15 residues. Germline-derived CDR1 and CDR2 are MNHNY and SVGAGI (reference sequence). The CDR3 region is CASSPNRQGSSEQYF. The CDR3 nucleotides read TGTGCCAGCAGTCCGAACAGACAGGGTTCGAGCGAGCAGTACTTC.

This clone was seen a handful of times. The rearrangement links TRBV10-2 to TRBJ2-5; D remains unclear. The V end was cut by 1 base, the J end by 4 bases, with 7 bases between. The V gene's germline CDR1 is WSHSY and CDR2 SAAADI. The CDR3 totals 13 residues. As DNA, the CDR3 is TGCGCCAGCAGTGAGTGGGCGCGAGAGACCCAGTACTTC. Translating it yields CASSEWARETQYF.

The chain recombines TRBV5-1 with TRBJ2-1; the D gene is possibly TRBD2 (6 bases). Per the germline V gene, CDR1 is SGHRS and CDR2 is YFSETQ. Trimming left V 3 bases short and J 5 bases short, with 27 bases between. The length of the CDR3 is 19 residues. The CDR3 protein is CASSSGDRKSGVLHNEQFF. The CDR3 nucleotides are TGCGCCAGCAGCTCCGGAGATAGAAAGTCGGGGGTACTACACAATGAGCAGTTCTTC.

The rearrangement joins TRBV6-5 to TRBJ1-5, with D unclear. Germline V lookup: CDR1 MNHEY, CDR2 SVGAGI. Deletions cut 6 bases from V and 0 bases from J, with 12 bases between. The CDR3 totals 15 residues. The CDR3: CASRGEGYSNQPQHF. CDR3 bases: TGTGCCAGCAGGGGAGAGGGTTATAGCAATCAGCCCCAGCATTTT.

This clone was seen only a few times. V is TRBV2 and J is TRBJ2-5; 9 bases match TRBD2. Germline V lookup: CDR1 SNHLY, CDR2 FYNNEI. CDR3 size: 13 residues. Unmatched junction bases numbered 4, after V lost 8 bases and J lost 3 bases. The CDR3 loop reads CASARTSEETQYF. CDR3 bases: TGTGCCAGCGCACGGACTAGCGAAGAGACCCAGTACTTC. Complete variable domain (other parts from reference TRBV2 and TRBJ2-5): EPEVTQTPSHQVTQMGQEVILRCVPISNHLYFYWYRQILGQKVEFLVSFYNNEISEKSEIFDDQFSVERPDGSNFTLKIRSTKLEDSAMYFCASARTSEETQYFGPGTRLLVL.

V and J are TRBV11-2 and TRBJ2-7; D gene unclear. The CDR3 loop spans 13 amino acids. Germline loops: CDR1 SGHAT, CDR2 FQNNGV. Trimming took 5 bases from V and 6 from J, leaving 14 bases between them. CDR3 sequence reads: CASSARGSGEQYF. The CDR3 DNA sequence: TGTGCCAGCAGCGCCCGCGGCTCCGGCGAGCAGTACTTC.

The chain carries TRBV28 and TRBJ1-3; 9 bases are shared with TRBD1. This CDR3 is built from 15 residues. CDR1 is MDHEN and CDR2 is SYDVKM in the germline V gene. V was pared by 5 bases and J by 4 bases, with 6 bases of the junction left unmatched. CDR3 loop: CASSRLTGGGNTIYF. CDR3 sequence (DNA): TGTGCCAGCAGTCGATTGACAGGGGGAGGAAACACCATATATTTT.

V usage is TRBV19 and J usage is TRBJ1-2; the D is unclear. V lost 3 bases, J lost 5 bases, and 10 bases lay in between. The CDR3 length is 13 residues. CDR1 is LNHDA and CDR2 is SQIVND in the germline V gene (reference sequence). Here the CDR3 reads CASSIPPGYGYTF. DNA of the CDR3: TGTGCCAGTAGTATCCCCCCAGGATATGGCTACACCTTC. The complete variable domain, with remaining parts taken from reference TRBV19 and TRBJ1-2, reads DGGITQSPKYLFRKEGQNVTLSCEQNLNHDAMYWYRQDPGQGLRLIYYSQIVNDFQKGDIAEGYSVSREKKESFPLTVTSAQKNPTAFYLCASSIPPGYGYTFGSGTRLTVV.

This sequence joins TRBV27 and TRBJ1-5, with D perhaps TRBD1 (6 bases). CDR1 is MNHEY, CDR2 SMNVEV, per germline (reference sequence). This CDR3 has 14 amino acids. Trimming shortened V by 2 bases and J by 4 bases, and 9 bases separated the two germline ends. The DNA for the CDR3 is TGTGCCAGCAGTTTAACAGGGATTAATCAGCCCCAGCATTTT. Translation gives CASSLTGINQPQHF.